The clone carrying this TCR beta chain has more than one count but fewer than ten. The data were taken from a study of blood T cell repertoires in COVID-19. Study information: Specimens from acute and convalescent COVID-19 originated in the United States, Italy and Spain. T cells, B-cell-depleted T cells, or PBMCs provided the cDNA or gDNA that served as material.

Study processing details: Estimation of nucleated cell counts was performed using reference gene primer amplification. Measured with immunoSEQ multiplex PCR; TCRdb has only the in-frame clones, and not every one. That table gives V, J and clone size, and the DNA gave D and trimming. The sample records more than 80,000 clones, roughly 78% being singletons. V lost 6 bases and J lost 5, with 22 bases in between. CDR1 is SNHLY and CDR2 is FYNNEI in the germline V gene. This CDR3 has 16 amino acids. The source is a man in his fifties or sixties with active or convalescent COVID-19. The J gene is TRBJ2-5, the V gene TRBV2; D perhaps matches TRBD1 (6 bases). Specimen: peripheral blood. This chain's CDR3 is CASRRTVAKGVETQYF. The CDR3 DNA sequence: TGTGCCAGCAGACGGACAGTGGCTAAGGGTGTGGAGACCCAGTACTTC. The whole variable domain, remainder taken from reference TRBV2 and TRBJ2-5, is EPEVTQTPSHQVTQMGQEVILRCVPISNHLYFYWYRQILGQKVEFLVSFYNNEISEKSEIFDDQFSVERPDGSNFTLKIRSTKLEDSAMYFCASRRTVAKGVETQYFGPGTRLLVL.